The clone carrying this T cell receptor beta chain showed up just once. Its cognate antigen is unknown. The sample originates from a study of cytomegalovirus exposure and HLA in healthy donors. Study-wide results and limits: Most TCR sequences proved rare, with some public TCRs found in many donors.

With 7 bases removed from V and 2 bases from J, the gap between germline ends came to 18 bases. The CDR3 loop spans 16 amino acids. Per germline, CDR1 MNHEY and CDR2 SMNVEV (reference sequence). Only in-frame clones appear in the TCRdb table, and some are missing; sequencing was by immunoSEQ multiplex PCR. The data contain about 400,000 clones, roughly 85% of them seen just once; the ten biggest clones take up roughly 0.83%. Sample: PBMCs. The sequence was obtained from a woman between 18 and 30 years old in good health and CMV-seronegative. The J gene is TRBJ2-1, the V gene TRBV27; perhaps TRBD2 as D (6 bases). The CDR3 region has the DNA TGTGCCAGCACCAACGCTCGGGAGCTTACCTACAATGAGCAGTTCTTC. Translating gives CASTNARELTYNEQFF.